One and the same sample provided the 10 T cell receptor beta chains below, sequenced in a study of T cell responses to AZD1222 COVID-19 vaccine. Measured with immunoSEQ multiplex PCR; TCRdb has only the in-frame clones, and not every one. The repertoire consists of some 190,000 clones, with about 86% occurring once and the leading ten covering approximately 7.7%. The specimen was peripheral blood, collected on day 0 of AZD1222 vaccination. Receptor source: an adult in good health.

This clone showed up just once. The chain links TRBV7-8 to TRBJ1-6; D unresolved. Germline CDR1 is SGHVS and CDR2 is FQNEAQ. V shed 4 bases and J shed 6 bases, with 13 bases lying between them. This CDR3 has 15 amino acids. CDR3 amino acids: CASSSERWGNSPLHF. As DNA, the CDR3 is TGTGCCAGCAGCTCCGAACGGTGGGGTAATTCACCCCTCCACTTT.

The chain is built from TRBV29-1 and TRBJ2-2; 8 bases line up with TRBD2. The CDR3 extends over 14 amino acids. The V and J ends lost 3 bases and 9 bases, in that order; junction bases with no gene match: 9. Per the germline V gene, CDR1 is SQVTM and CDR2 is ANQGSEA. In DNA, the CDR3 is TGCAGCGTTGAGCGGTTAGCGGGGAGGCGGGAGCTGTTTTTT. Translated: CSVERLAGRRELFF.

This clone was found once. V gene TRBV29-1 combines with J gene TRBJ1-2; 9 bases are a match to TRBD1. The trim removed 6 bases at V and 2 bases at J, leaving 4 bases unmatched. CDR3 size: 13 residues. Germline V gene sequence: CDR1 SQVTM, CDR2 ANQGSEA. The CDR3 bases are TGCAGCGTCTGGACAGGGGCCAACTATGGCTACACCTTC. Amino acids: CSVWTGANYGYTF.

This chain uses TRBV3-1 (or the pseudogene TRBV3-2) with TRBJ1-2; D unresolved. Looked up from germline, CDR1 is LGHDT and CDR2 is YNNKEL (reference sequence). V shed 5 bases and J shed 7 bases, with 17 bases lying between them. CDR3 length: 14 residues. For the CDR3, the DNA is TGTGCCAGCAGCTCAGATATTGGACGGGGTGGCTACACCTTC. This encodes CASSSDIGRGGYTF.

This clone was counted only a few times. This chain connects TRBV12-3 or TRBV12-4 to TRBJ1-6; no firm D call. Trimming cost V 2 bases and J 6 bases, with 5 bases left between them. The CDR3 spans 13 residues. The CDR3 loop is CASSLQTNSPLHF. The CDR3 DNA reads TGTGCCAGCAGTTTACAGACTAATTCACCCCTCCACTTT.

The CDR3 DNA reads as TGTGCCAGCAGTGAGGCGGGGGGGACCGGGGAGCTGTTTTTT. This gives the protein CASSEAGGTGELFF. This chain uses TRBV6-4 with TRBJ2-2, with 9 bases fitting TRBD2. CDR1 MRHNA and CDR2 SNTAGT come from the germline V gene. J was trimmed by 5 bases and V by 3 bases; bases with no gene match: 1. The CDR3 loop spans 14 amino acids.

This clone was seen more than once but under ten times. CDR3 region: CASSVGEGQGNYGYTF. The CDR3 DNA reads as TGTGCCAGCAGCGTAGGGGAGGGACAGGGGAACTATGGCTACACCTTC. V is TRBV9 and J is TRBJ1-2; 10 bases are shared with TRBD1. V was pared by 0 bases and J by 2 bases, with 4 bases of the junction left unmatched. From germline, CDR1 is SGDLS and CDR2 YYNGEE. The CDR3 is 16 residues long.

This rearrangement joins TRBV11-3 to TRBJ2-5, with D tentatively TRBD1 (6 bases). The V and J ends lost 1 base and 2 bases respectively, with 17 bases between them. This CDR3 region has 17 residues. Germline CDR1 reads SGHNT; CDR2 reads YENEEA. This chain's CDR3 is CASSLGGPSPLQETQYF. The CDR3, as DNA: TGTGCCAGCAGCTTAGGGGGGCCGAGTCCCCTACAAGAGACCCAGTACTTC.

This clone occurred a few times. This rearrangement joins TRBV6-2 or TRBV6-3 to TRBJ1-1, with 9 bases identical to TRBD1. The CDR3 sequence is 17 residues long. From germline, CDR1 is MNHEY and CDR2 SVGEGT. V lost 5 bases to trimming and J lost 0 bases; unmatched junction nucleotides: 10. CDR3 nucleotide sequence: TGTGCCAGCAGTCCCGTGACAGGGGGGTTCATGAACACTGAAGCTTTCTTT. Its translation is CASSPVTGGFMNTEAFF.

The rearrangement joins TRBV30 to TRBJ2-5, with D possibly matching TRBD2 (6 bases). The CDR3 is 15 residues long. Germline CDR1 reads GTSNPN; CDR2 reads SVGIG (reference sequence). Trimming cost V 7 bases and J 2 bases, with 20 bases left between them. CDR3 in amino acids: CAYNGAGIYQETQYF. The CDR3 bases are TGTGCCTACAATGGGGCGGGGATCTATCAAGAGACCCAGTACTTC.